The present T cell receptor (beta chain) was sequenced within a study of cytomegalovirus exposure and HLA in healthy donors. This CDR3 contains 14 residues. Trimming shortened V by 7 bases and J by 0 bases, and 10 bases separated the two germline ends. Germline CDR1 and CDR2: SNHLY and FYNNEI. PCR amplification relied on 60 Vbeta primers (plus 13 Jbeta primers). Some clones are missing from TCRdb's copy, which holds only in-frame ones; the method was immunoSEQ multiplex PCR. The data show 90,000 to 150,000 clones, with roughly 79% seen just once and 2% to 2.5% held by the top ten. The genes are TRBV2 and TRBJ1-5, with D uncertain. The clonotype comes from a woman between 40 and 55 years old in good health and CMV-seronegative. Source material: PBMCs. The chain's CDR3 is CASTQSYSNQPQHF. The CDR3 bases are TGTGCCAGCACGCAGTCTTATAGCAATCAGCCCCAGCATTTT.